A selection of T cell receptor beta chains follows, all from one sample in a study of cytomegalovirus exposure and HLA in healthy donors. The table came from immunoSEQ multiplex PCR; TCRdb's copy has only in-frame clones and leaves some out. The sample yields about 300,000 clones, 86% seen once. Sequences were obtained from PBMCs. Receptor source: a man aged 40-49 years in good health and CMV-seropositive. Both conserved end residues are part of each CDR3. A D gene is named only where the DNA matches it firmly. Not every row has a clone size; where given, it reads once, few, many or a size class.

v_call	j_call	clone_size	d_call	cdr3_aa	cdr3_nt
TRBV7-7	TRBJ2-3	few	-	CASSLAGQVEPGTQYF	TGTGCTAGCAGCTTAGCGGGACAGGTGGAACCGGGTACGCAGTATTTT
TRBV7-3	TRBJ1-2	-	TRBD1	CASSLGGTGGIGYTF	TGTGCCAGCAGCTTAGGTGGGACAGGGGGCATTGGCTACACCTTC
TRBV25-1	TRBJ1-1	-	-	CASSSHEGGRGAFF	TGTGCCAGCAGTTCCCACGAGGGGGGGCGCGGAGCTTTCTTT
TRBV18	TRBJ1-3	once	TRBD1	CASSPTGQGMGGNTIYF	TGTGCCAGCTCACCCACTGGACAGGGGATGGGTGGAAACACCATATATTTT
TRBV4-3	TRBJ1-2	-	-	CASSQEGLGAGGYTF	TGCGCCAGCAGCCAAGAGGGGCTAGGGGCTGGCGGCTACACCTTC
TRBV9	TRBJ2-2	-	-	CASSVGGAPYTGELFF	TGTGCCAGCAGCGTAGGTGGGGCGCCGTACACCGGGGAGCTGTTTTTT
TRBV7-9	TRBJ2-2	-	-	CSSSFETSREAGELFF	TGTTCCAGCAGCTTCGAGACGAGCAGGGAGGCCGGGGAGCTGTTTTTT
TRBV6-5	TRBJ2-1	-	-	CASSYAQGALYNEQFF	TGTGCCAGCAGTTACGCCCAGGGTGCTCTATACAATGAGCAGTTCTTC
TRBV18	TRBJ2-1	-	TRBD2	CASSPNPSGSYNEQFF	TGTGCCAGCTCACCCAACCCTAGCGGCTCCTACAATGAGCAGTTCTTC
TRBV15	TRBJ2-7	-	-	CATSRDLRANPGRRGYEQYF	TGTGCCACCAGCAGAGATCTTAGGGCCAACCCGGGACGGAGGGGCTACGAGCAGTACTTC
TRBV5-1	TRBJ1-2	-	-	CASSFLRGTGGNYGYTF	TGCGCCAGCAGCTTCCTCCGAGGGACTGGGGGAAACTATGGCTACACCTTC
TRBV15	TRBJ2-1	-	-	CATSGGADLYNEQFF	TGTGCCACCAGCGGGGGGGCAGACCTATACAATGAGCAGTTCTTC
TRBV7-6	TRBJ1-1	-	-	CASSLVLRAMNTEAFF	TGTGCCAGCAGCTTAGTGCTCAGGGCAATGAACACTGAAGCTTTCTTT
TRBV7-9	TRBJ1-2	-	TRBD1	CASSSPGQGNSGYTF	TGTGCCAGCAGCTCGCCGGGACAGGGGAATAGTGGCTACACCTTC
TRBV6-1	TRBJ1-3	-	-	CASSDDSYSGNTIYF	TGTGCCAGCAGTGACGACTCATACTCTGGAAACACCATATATTTT
TRBV27	TRBJ2-2	-	TRBD2	CASQPRGRENTGELFF	TGTGCCAGTCAACCGCGGGGGAGGGAGAACACCGGGGAGCTGTTTTTT
TRBV5-1	TRBJ1-2	-	TRBD1	CASSLGGTETNYGYTF	TGCGCCAGCAGCTTGGGGGGGACAGAGACTAACTATGGCTACACCTTC
TRBV2	TRBJ2-1	-	TRBD2	CASSDDTRLAAAGYNEQFF	TGTGCCAGCAGTGATGACACCCGACTAGCGGCTGCGGGATACAATGAGCAGTTCTTC
TRBV27	TRBJ2-3	-	TRBD2	CASSLSGASTDTQYF	TGTGCCAGCAGTCTTAGCGGGGCTAGCACAGATACGCAGTATTTT
TRBV11-2	TRBJ1-2	-	-	CASSFSGDYGYTF	TGTGCCAGCAGCTTCTCCGGGGACTATGGCTACACCTTC
TRBV5-1	TRBJ2-1	-	-	CASSMDPRGNEQFF	TGCGCCAGCAGCATGGACCCTCGGGGGAATGAGCAGTTCTTC
TRBV7-6	TRBJ2-1	-	TRBD1	CASSFSQGASNEQFF	TGTGCCAGCAGCTTTAGCCAGGGGGCTAGCAATGAGCAGTTCTTC
TRBV9	TRBJ2-3	-	TRBD1	CASSAGQVADTQYF	TGTGCCAGCAGCGCCGGACAGGTCGCAGATACGCAGTATTTT
TRBV6-5	TRBJ2-7	-	TRBD2	CASSSSGYTYEQYF	TGTGCCAGCAGTTCTAGCGGGTACACCTACGAGCAGTACTTC
TRBV6-1	TRBJ1-3	-	-	CASSQVWGAGNTIYF	TGTGCCAGCAGCCAGGTTTGGGGAGCCGGAAACACCATATATTTT
TRBV28	TRBJ1-1	-	TRBD1	CASRTGYMNTEAFF	TGTGCCAGCCGGACAGGATACATGAACACTGAAGCTTTCTTT
TRBV2	TRBJ2-7	once	TRBD2	CASSGTPSGSSYEQYF	TGTGCCAGCAGTGGGACTCCTAGCGGGAGCTCCTACGAGCAGTACTTC
TRBV30	TRBJ2-5	-	TRBD1	CAWMGGQGVKTQYF	TGTGCCTGGATGGGGGGACAGGGGGTAAAGACCCAGTACTTC
TRBV29-1	TRBJ1-5	-	TRBD1	CSVVTGPNQPQHF	TGCAGCGTTGTGACAGGGCCAAATCAGCCCCAGCATTTT
TRBV25-1	TRBJ2-7	-	-	CASSDTPYEQYF	TGTGCCAGCAGTGATACACCCTACGAGCAGTACTTC
TRBV7-2	TRBJ2-3	-	-	CASSRGTDERDTQYF	TGTGCCAGCAGCCGGGGGACAGACGAGCGAGATACGCAGTATTTT
TRBV5-1	TRBJ2-7	-	TRBD1	CASSLGQGAREQYF	TGCGCCAGCAGCCTGGGACAGGGGGCGCGCGAGCAGTACTTC
TRBV5-4	TRBJ2-5	-	-	CASSLDYARSQETQYF	TGTGCCAGCAGCTTGGACTACGCACGTTCTCAAGAGACCCAGTACTTC
TRBV5-6	TRBJ2-1	once	TRBD2	CASSLGLVGWDEQFF	TGTGCCAGCAGCCTAGGACTAGTAGGCTGGGATGAGCAGTTCTTC
TRBV27	TRBJ2-7	-	TRBD2	CASSFFGLDAEQYF	TGTGCCAGCAGTTTTTTCGGACTAGACGCCGAGCAGTACTTC
TRBV7-2	TRBJ2-5	-	TRBD2	CASSLGETGGPQETQYF	TGTGCCAGCAGCTTAGGGGAAACGGGAGGGCCGCAAGAGACCCAGTACTTC
TRBV27	TRBJ2-4	-	-	CASSRAGSKNIQYF	TGTGCCAGCAGTAGGGCGGGGAGCAAAAACATTCAGTACTTC
TRBV2	TRBJ1-2	-	TRBD1	CASSGTGGLYGYTF	TGTGCCAGCAGTGGGACAGGGGGTCTCTATGGCTACACCTTC
TRBV6-7	TRBJ2-1	once	TRBD2	CASSFGQVRTSGRALTYNEQFF	TGTGCCAGCAGTTTTGGGCAGGTTCGGACTAGCGGGAGGGCCCTCACCTACAATGAGCAGTTCTTC
TRBV6-5	TRBJ2-5	-	TRBD2	CASSYSAGGQETQYF	TGTGCCAGCAGTTACTCAGCGGGAGGGCAAGAGACCCAGTACTTC
TRBV5-4	TRBJ2-3	few	TRBD2	CASVGLAGTASTDTQYF	TGTGCCAGCGTCGGACTAGCGGGAACCGCTAGCACAGATACGCAGTATTTT
TRBV27	TRBJ2-7	once	-	CASSWTVYSYEQYF	TGTGCCAGCAGTTGGACAGTGTATTCCTACGAGCAGTACTTC
TRBV6-6	TRBJ2-7	-	TRBD1	CASRGGPYGEQYF	TGTGCCAGCAGAGGGGGCCCCTACGGCGAGCAGTACTTC
TRBV27	TRBJ2-7	-	TRBD2	CASSLTSSPQGAYEQYF	TGTGCCAGCAGTTTGACTAGCAGCCCCCAGGGAGCCTACGAGCAGTACTTC
TRBV4-3	TRBJ2-5	-	-	CASSQSTGSGETQYF	TGCGCCAGCAGCCAAAGTACTGGGTCAGGGGAGACCCAGTACTTC
TRBV7-6	TRBJ2-5	-	-	CASSTGGETQYF	TGTGCCAGCAGCACTGGGGGGGAGACCCAGTACTTC
TRBV7-2	TRBJ1-4	many	TRBD1	CASSAGTGGYEKLFF	TGTGCCAGCAGCGCCGGGACAGGGGGTTATGAAAAACTGTTTTTT
TRBV28	TRBJ2-3	-	TRBD2	CASSLGLAGVSRADTQYF	TGTGCCAGCAGTCTTGGACTAGCGGGAGTGTCCCGCGCAGATACGCAGTATTTT
TRBV9	TRBJ2-1	-	TRBD2	CASSPPGLAGVGEQFF	TGTGCCAGCAGCCCCCCGGGACTAGCGGGAGTGGGTGAGCAGTTCTTC
TRBV27	TRBJ2-7	-	TRBD1	CASSLSYGQGAYEQYF	TGTGCCAGCAGTTTATCGTATGGACAGGGGGCCTACGAGCAGTACTTC
TRBV27	TRBJ1-2	-	TRBD1	CASSSFLTGASNYGYTF	TGTGCCAGCAGTTCCTTCCTGACAGGGGCGAGTAACTATGGCTACACCTTC
TRBV30	TRBJ2-1	-	-	CAWSPTSPPHNEQFF	TGTGCCTGGAGCCCCACTAGCCCGCCCCACAATGAGCAGTTCTTC
TRBV6-5	TRBJ2-1	-	-	CASSYLAGTYNEQFF	TGTGCCAGCAGTTACCTTGCGGGAACCTACAATGAGCAGTTCTTC
TRBV27	TRBJ1-1	-	TRBD1	CASSLGTAFEAFF	TGTGCCAGCAGTTTGGGGACAGCCTTTGAAGCTTTCTTT
TRBV5-1	TRBJ1-6	-	TRBD1	CASSFLDRLNSPLHF	TGCGCCAGCAGCTTTTTGGACAGGCTAAATTCACCCCTCCACTTT